Below, 29 T cell receptor beta chains from the same sample are listed, as sequenced in a study of T cell changes during pregnancy in multiple sclerosis. Sequencing was performed with immunoSEQ multiplex PCR; in TCRdb, only in-frame clones are kept and a portion is missing. The table records some 80,000 clones, approximately 88% of them present only once. The sequences come from peripheral blood, collected in the first trimester of pregnancy. Source of these receptors: a female donor in good health, enrolled as a control in a pregnancy study.

This clone has a single count. V and J are TRBV4-1 and TRBJ1-5; TRBD1 is a possible D gene (5 bases). The CDR3 length is 18 residues. Trimming cost V 2 bases and J 1 base, with 18 bases left between them. Germline values: CDR1 MGHRA, CDR2 YSYEKL. The CDR3 DNA reads TGCGCCAGCAGCCAACATGGGGGAGGGGTGAGGAGCAATCAGCCCCAGCATTTT. Its translation: CASSQHGGGVRSNQPQHF.

The chain couples TRBV2 to TRBJ2-6, with a weak D call TRBD2 (5 bases). The CDR3 sequence is 13 residues long. Looked up from germline, CDR1 is SNHLY and CDR2 is FYNNEI. V lost 11 bases, J lost 0 bases, and 8 bases lay in between. The DNA for the CDR3 is TGTGCCGGGAGAAGCTCTGGGGCCAACGTCCTGACTTTC. Amino acids: CAGRSSGANVLTF. The variable domain in full, completed from reference TRBV2 and TRBJ2-6, reads EPEVTQTPSHQVTQMGQEVILRCVPISNHLYFYWYRQILGQKVEFLVSFYNNEISEKSEIFDDQFSVERPDGSNFTLKIRSTKLEDSAMYFCAGRSSGANVLTFGAGSRLTVL.

This chain joins TRBV6-1 and TRBJ1-2; the D gene is possibly TRBD1 (5 bases). V lost 2 bases and J 8 bases, leaving 12 bases between the germline ends. The CDR3 runs 13 residues. Germline lookup yields CDR1 MNHNS and CDR2 SASEGT. As DNA, the CDR3 is TGTGCCAGCAGTGAACGGCAGGGATGGGGCTACACCTTC. Translation gives CASSERQGWGYTF.

The J gene is TRBJ1-2, the V gene TRBV4-1; 8 nucleotides line up with TRBD1. The CDR3 sequence is 17 residues long. V gave up 0 bases and J gave up 0 bases; unmatched junction bases: 6. CDR1 is MGHRA and CDR2 is YSYEKL in the germline V gene. The CDR3 protein is CASSQDRGQAPNYGYTF. The CDR3 bases are TGCGCCAGCAGCCAAGATCGGGGACAGGCCCCTAACTATGGCTACACCTTC.

The gene calls are TRBV5-6 and TRBJ2-3, with D possibly being TRBD2 (5 bases). V was trimmed by 2 bases and J by 6 bases, leaving 13 bases between them. Germline V gene lookup returns CDR1 SGHDT and CDR2 YYEEEE. There are 14 residues in the CDR3. The CDR3 sequence: CASSFDLEADTQYF. In DNA form, the CDR3 reads TGTGCCAGCAGCTTCGACCTGGAGGCCGATACGCAGTATTTT.

This chain joins TRBV14 and TRBJ2-7, with D possibly TRBD2 on 5 matching bases. Germline V gene data show CDR1 as SGHDN and CDR2 as FVKESK. Trimming shortened V by 8 bases and J by 0 bases, and 14 bases separated the two germline ends. This CDR3 contains 14 residues. DNA of the CDR3: TGTGCCAGCGGTCACCGGGGATACTCCTACGAGCAGTACTTC. Its protein is CASGHRGYSYEQYF. Variable domain in full (rest from reference TRBV14 and TRBJ2-7): EAGVTQFPSHSVIEKGQTVTLRCDPISGHDNLYWYRRVMGKEIKFLLHFVKESKQDESGMPNNRFLAERTGGTYSTLKVQPAELEDSGVYFCASGHRGYSYEQYFGPGTRLTVT.

The chain joins TRBV6-6 to TRBJ1-2; 7 bases agree with TRBD1. Germline-derived CDR1 and CDR2 are MNHNY and SVGAGI (reference sequence). The CDR3 covers 14 residues. The ends lost 4 bases at V and 0 bases at J; junction bases unmatched: 2. CDR3 region: CASSLQGSNYGYTF. DNA for the CDR3: TGTGCCAGCAGTTTACAGGGGTCTAACTATGGCTACACCTTC.

This rearrangement joins TRBV4-1 to TRBJ1-1; 9 bases fit TRBD1. The germline V gene encodes CDR1 MGHRA and CDR2 YSYEKL. CDR3 length equals 15 residues. The V gene end was trimmed by 4 bases and the J gene end by 1 base; junction bases not matched to a gene: 4. Written as DNA, the CDR3 is TGCGCCAGCAGCCGTTACAGGGGGCAGAACACTGAAGCTTTCTTT. Its translation: CASSRYRGQNTEAFF.

The rearrangement uses TRBV7-2 and TRBJ2-3, with a weak D call TRBD2 (6 bases). The V end lost 0 bases, the J end lost 2 bases, and 15 bases lay between the germline ends. Germline CDR1 SGHTA, CDR2 FQGNSA. The CDR3 covers 17 residues. The chain's CDR3 is CASSLAGAGWNTDTQYF. The CDR3, as DNA: TGTGCCAGCAGCTTAGCCGGGGCGGGATGGAACACAGATACGCAGTATTTT.

This clone was recorded a few times. This chain connects TRBV14 to TRBJ2-7, with TRBD2 matching over 11 bases. Per germline, CDR1 SGHDN and CDR2 FVKESK. The CDR3 sequence is 16 residues long. J gave up 3 bases and V 2 bases, and 6 bases lay outside the gene matches. In DNA, the CDR3 is TGTGCCAGCAGCCAACCGCTAGCGGGAGGCGGCTACGAGCAGTACTTC. Protein: CASSQPLAGGGYEQYF.

This clone was seen only a few times. The chain joins TRBV27 to TRBJ1-2, with TRBD1 as a possible D gene (5 bases). The CDR3 consists of 13 residues. CDR1 is MNHEY, CDR2 SMNVEV, per germline (reference sequence). The V gene lost 3 bases and the J gene lost 5 bases, with 10 bases spanning the gap. This CDR3 is CASSFSREYGYTF. The CDR3 DNA is TGTGCCAGCAGTTTCTCCAGGGAATATGGCTACACCTTC.

This chain uses TRBV2 with TRBJ1-1; no definite D call. Germline loops: CDR1 SNHLY, CDR2 FYNNEI. The CDR3 contains 17 residues. The V end was cut by 1 base, the J end by 4 bases, with 19 bases between. DNA for the CDR3: TGTGCCAGCAGTGAAGTTTTAGGAGGGTTCGGTGGCACTGAAGCTTTCTTT. Protein product: CASSEVLGGFGGTEAFF.

The chain recombines TRBV29-1 with TRBJ1-5; TRBD1 matches 9 bases. Per germline, CDR1 SQVTM and CDR2 ANQGSEA. The CDR3 covers 15 residues. Trimming cost V 0 bases and J 7 bases; bases outside gene matches: 7. For the CDR3, the DNA is TGCAGCGTTGAAGAATCGGGACAGGGAAACCAGCCCCAGCATTTT. Its protein product is CSVEESGQGNQPQHF.

The chain combines TRBV18 with TRBJ1-5, with 7 bases that match TRBD1. The trim removed 4 bases at V and 9 bases at J, leaving 9 bases unmatched. CDR3 length: 14 amino acids. Germline lookup yields CDR1 KGHSH and CDR2 LQKENI. The DNA for the CDR3 is TGTGCCAGCTCACGACGACAGGGAGACGCGCCCCAGCATTTT. It is translated as CASSRRQGDAPQHF.

This clone was observed at least ten times. This chain uses TRBV5-1 with TRBJ1-4, with TRBD1 matching over 9 bases. There are 17 residues in the CDR3. After removal of 3 bases from V and 6 bases from J, the junction contained 12 bases not matched to a gene. Germline V gene sequence: CDR1 SGHRS, CDR2 YFSETQ. The CDR3 DNA reads TGCGCCAGCAGCTCTGTGGGGGACAGGGAGACGGATGAAAAACTGTTTTTT. Translated, it gives CASSSVGDRETDEKLFF. The complete variable domain, with remaining parts taken from reference TRBV5-1 and TRBJ1-4, reads KAGVTQTPRYLIKTRGQQVTLSCSPISGHRSVSWYQQTPGQGLQFLFEYFSETQRNKGNFPGRFSGRQFSNSRSEMNVSTLELGDSALYLCASSSVGDRETDEKLFFGSGTQLSVL.

The chain carries TRBV19 and TRBJ2-1; 7 positions agree with TRBD1. V was pared by 5 bases and J by 10 bases, with 5 bases of the junction left unmatched. The CDR3 spans 12 residues. Germline CDR1 reads LNHDA; CDR2 reads SQIVND (reference sequence). The DNA for the CDR3 is TGTGCCAGTAGTTTGCGACAGGGCGAGCAGTTCTTC. It yields the protein CASSLRQGEQFF. Full variable domain (remainder filled in from reference TRBV19 and TRBJ2-1): DGGITQSPKYLFRKEGQNVTLSCEQNLNHDAMYWYRQDPGQGLRLIYYSQIVNDFQKGDIAEGYSVSREKKESFPLTVTSAQKNPTAFYLCASSLRQGEQFFGPGTRLTVL.

The chain recombines TRBV5-1 with TRBJ1-1; D is ambiguous. Trimming stripped 1 base from V and 0 bases from J, with 7 bases between. CDR1 and CDR2 (germline): SGHRS, YFSETQ. The CDR3 is 14 residues long. This CDR3 is CASSLMAVNTEAFF. The CDR3 nucleotides read TGCGCCAGCAGCTTGATGGCAGTGAACACTGAAGCTTTCTTT.

In its sample, this clone was seen once. V and J are TRBV4-2 and TRBJ2-4, with D perhaps TRBD1 (5 bases). The CDR3 totals 18 residues. V shed 3 bases and J shed 6 bases, with 24 bases lying between them. Per the germline V gene, CDR1 is LGHNA and CDR2 is YNFKEQ. As DNA, the CDR3 is TGTGCCAGCAGCCACCCCCGGTGGGGCAGGGAAAGGCCAAACATTCAGTACTTC. Encoded protein: CASSHPRWGRERPNIQYF.

This rearrangement joins TRBV5-1 to TRBJ1-1; TRBD1 matches 9 bases. CDR3 length: 14 amino acids. Germline V gene sequence: CDR1 SGHRS, CDR2 YFSETQ. Trimming removed 4 bases from V and 1 base from J; junction bases left unmatched: 2. The CDR3 region is CASSPTGGNTEAFF. The CDR3 DNA is TGCGCCAGCAGCCCGACAGGGGGGAACACTGAAGCTTTCTTT.

The chain combines TRBV27 with TRBJ2-1, with 7 bases identical to TRBD1. CDR3 length equals 17 residues. Germline V gives CDR1 MNHEY, CDR2 SMNVEV (reference sequence). Trimming at V came to 0 bases and at J to 9 bases, leaving 14 bases not matched to a gene. The CDR3 nucleotides read TGTGCCAGCAGTTTATCGAAGGTCAGGGGGTCCTCGGGTGAGCAGTTCTTC. Its translation: CASSLSKVRGSSGEQFF.

The chain carries TRBV7-2 and TRBJ2-5, with 10 bases identical to TRBD2. The trim removed 5 bases at V and 5 bases at J, leaving 11 bases unmatched. CDR3 length equals 16 residues. Germline V gene data show CDR1 as SGHTA and CDR2 as FQGNSA. CDR3 sequence reads: CASSPRERGGMETQYF. In DNA form, the CDR3 reads TGTGCCAGCAGCCCGCGGGAGCGGGGGGGCATGGAGACCCAGTACTTC. Full variable domain (remainder filled in from reference TRBV7-2 and TRBJ2-5): GAGVSQSPSNKVTEKGKDVELRCDPISGHTALYWYRQSLGQGLEFLIYFQGNSAPDKSGLPSDRFSAERTGGSVSTLTIQRTQQEDSAVYLCASSPRERGGMETQYFGPGTRLLVL.

The V call is TRBV30, the J call TRBJ1-2, with 7 nucleotides matching TRBD1. Germline values: CDR1 GTSNPN, CDR2 SVGIG (reference sequence). J gave up 9 bases and V 2 bases, and 12 bases lay outside the gene matches. The CDR3 has 14 amino acids. CDR3 in DNA: TGTGCCTGGAGTCAAAACCCCTCGACAGGGCGCTACACCTTC. It translates to CAWSQNPSTGRYTF.

Only one count was recorded for this clone. The chain uses TRBV21-1 and TRBJ2-1; the table's TRBD1 call for D was not verified on the DNA. TRBV21-1 corresponds to a pseudogene. There are 17 residues in the CDR3. The CDR3 reads CASSKGTGGPSYNEQFF. The CDR3 DNA follows: TGTGCCAGCAGCAAAGGGACAGGGGGCCCCTCCTACAATGAGCAGTTCTTC.

J is TRBJ2-3 and V is TRBV7-7; D is unresolved. The CDR3 length is 13 residues. The V end was cut by 5 bases, the J end by 1 base, with 7 bases between. The germline CDR1 and CDR2 sequences are SSHAT and FNYEAQ (reference sequence). CDR3: CASSRGGTDTQYF. The DNA for the CDR3 is TGTGCCAGCAGCCGAGGAGGCACAGATACGCAGTATTTT.

V usage is TRBV27 and J usage is TRBJ2-5; D ambiguous. This CDR3 is 13 amino acids long. V gave up 3 bases and J gave up 3 bases, with 8 bases separating them. Germline values: CDR1 MNHEY, CDR2 SMNVEV (reference sequence). CDR3 in amino acids: CASSFSIEETQYF. DNA of the CDR3: TGTGCCAGCAGTTTTAGTATAGAAGAGACCCAGTACTTC.

The sample holds a few counts of this clone. V is TRBV7-9 and J is TRBJ1-6, with D possibly TRBD1 on 6 matching bases. V was trimmed by 3 bases and J by 4 bases, leaving 13 bases between them. The CDR3 extends over 16 amino acids. Germline-derived CDR1 and CDR2 are SEHNR and FQNEAQ (reference sequence). The CDR3 loop is CASSFGGARYNSPLHF. CDR3 bases: TGTGCCAGCAGCTTTGGGGGGGCTCGGTATAATTCACCCCTCCACTTT. Supplemented by reference TRBV7-9 and TRBJ1-6, the full variable domain reads DTGVSQNPRHKITKRGQNVTFRCDPISEHNRLYWYRQTLGQGPEFLTYFQNEAQLEKSRLLSDRFSAERPKGSFSTLEIQRTEQGDSAMYLCASSFGGARYNSPLHFGNGTRLTVT.

The chain links TRBV5-1 to TRBJ1-6; possibly TRBD1 for D (6 bases). Trimming took 4 bases from V and 10 from J, leaving 15 bases between them. The CDR3 is 14 residues long. CDR1 and CDR2 from the germline V gene are SGHRS and YFSETQ. The CDR3 DNA follows: TGCGCCAGCAGCGCACGACAGGACGGCTCACCCCTCCACTTT. Its protein product is CASSARQDGSPLHF.

The rearrangement joins TRBV7-6 to TRBJ2-5, with 14 bases matching TRBD2. This CDR3 has 17 amino acids. V gave up 5 bases and J gave up 5 bases; unmatched junction bases: 10. Germline V CDR1 and CDR2: SGHVS, FNYEAQ. This CDR3 reads CASSGRLAGGPGETQYF. In nucleotides, the CDR3 is TGTGCCAGCAGCGGACGACTAGCGGGAGGGCCGGGGGAGACCCAGTACTTC.

Notes on this clone: Compared with germline, one end of the junction differs, possibly owing to a read error. The sample contains more than one DNA sequence encoding this CDR3. This sequence joins TRBV5-1 and TRBJ1-5; D is unclear. Germline values: CDR1 SGHRS, CDR2 YFSETQ. The CDR3 contains 14 residues. CDR3 in amino acids: CASSFGGYNQPQHF. Written as DNA, the CDR3 is TGCGCTAGCAGCTTTGGCGGTTACAATCAGCCCCAGCATTTT.